Detailed here is one TCR beta chain. The antigen is not known. Different DNA sequences within this sample yield the same CDR3. Isolated RNA was reverse transcribed into cDNA used as the sequencing template. TCRdb's copy holds only in-frame clones and misses some; the assay was immunoSEQ multiplex PCR. Among more than 95,000 clones, around 64% were seen once, and the ten largest hold around 2.7%. These data originate in a study of CD8+ T cells in alopecia areata. A FACSAria was used to sort CD4+ and CD8+ T cells. These cells came from PBMCs. V lost 1 base, J lost 0 bases, and 7 bases lay in between. The CDR3 length is 15 residues. Germline CDR1 is SGHRS and CDR2 is YFSETQ. Findings and limits, study-wide: The study found higher clonality in lesional than normal scalp, especially in alopecia totalis/universalis.

The origin of this receptor is a human donor in good health. The sequenced material came from CD4+ T cells sorted from blood. The rearrangement links TRBV5-1 to TRBJ2-2; no reliable D call. The CDR3 here is CASSLSPANTGELFF. The CDR3 nucleotides are TGCGCCAGCAGCTTGAGTCCAGCGAACACCGGGGAGCTGTTTTTT. Full variable domain (outside the CDR3, taken from reference TRBV5-1 and TRBJ2-2): KAGVTQTPRYLIKTRGQQVTLSCSPISGHRSVSWYQQTPGQGLQFLFEYFSETQRNKGNFPGRFSGRQFSNSRSEMNVSTLELGDSALYLCASSLSPANTGELFFGEGSRLTVL.